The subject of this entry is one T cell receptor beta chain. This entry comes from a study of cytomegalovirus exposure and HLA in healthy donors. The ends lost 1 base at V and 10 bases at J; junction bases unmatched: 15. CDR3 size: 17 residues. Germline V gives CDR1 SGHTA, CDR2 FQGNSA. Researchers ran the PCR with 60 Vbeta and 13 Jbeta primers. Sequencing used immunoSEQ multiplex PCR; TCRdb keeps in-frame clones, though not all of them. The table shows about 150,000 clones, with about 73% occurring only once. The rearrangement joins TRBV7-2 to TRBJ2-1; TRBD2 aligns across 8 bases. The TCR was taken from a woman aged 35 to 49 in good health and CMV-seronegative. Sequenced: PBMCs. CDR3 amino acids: CASSLGASGRTQGEQFF. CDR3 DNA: TGTGCCAGCAGCTTAGGAGCTAGCGGGCGGACTCAAGGGGAGCAGTTCTTC.